This TCR beta chain is from a study of T-cell reconstitution after alpha-beta-depleted transplantation in children (dated by TCRdb to 2015 to 2016). Broadly, across the study: The study quantitatively tracked T-cell immune reconstitution after TCRalphabeta/CD19-depleted allogeneic hematopoietic cell transplantation in children using TCR repertoire profiling. Broad study findings and their caveats: Hyperexpanded clone frequencies declined over subsequent months; after one year, T-cell counts and TCRbeta diversity were mostly attributed to newly produced T cells. Apparently early alphabetaT-cell count recovery about two months after transplant reportedly relied on only several hundred rapidly expanded clones derived from non-depleted graft cells. The high TCRbeta diversity at day 60 in some patients was ascribed to recipient T cells and intrathymic progenitors that had survived conditioning.

There are 13 amino acids in the CDR3, from cysteine to phenylalanine inclusive. The DNA shown is the 39-base CDR3, in frame from base 1. V lost 2 bases and J lost 13 bases; the stretch between them is 15 bases long. CDR1 is given as LNHNV and CDR2 as YYDKDF, both from the germline V gene (reference sequence). This clonotype was counted many times. Its cognate antigen has yet to be identified. No base-level quality is on record; no much larger clone is a single base apart. The meaning of the sample's treatment or condition label: allogeneic hematopoietic cell transplantation with graft depleted of TCRalphabeta T cells and CD19 B cells. Transplant recipients were children who received TCRalphabeta/CD19-depleted allogeneic hematopoietic cell grafts. Library construction relied on PCR. This sample was sequenced with an Illumina HiSeq 2500. Molecular barcoding was employed in the preparation of TCR libraries, with unique molecular identifiers being used to normalize TCRbeta repertoire quantification. The public reads were run again by TCRdb, first through fastp at Q25 and then through MiXCR, and only productive beta chains were kept. Identical CDR3 protein sequences are pooled into one entry, listed with their most common genes and DNA. In all, the sample holds about 580,000 distinct CDR3 sequences, and around 23% of those were seen once. 13% to 15% of the sample goes to the ten largest clones.

Here the chain combines TRBV15 and TRBJ2-4; no D gene is confidently identified. The sequencing used PBMCs, mostly from graft donor cells, collected 360 days after TCRalphabeta/CD19-depleted stem cell transplant. The clonotype comes from a boy less than two years old who had a stem cell transplant for acute myeloid leukemia, so the T cells may come from the graft donor. The nucleotide sequence reads TGTGCCACCAGCAGATTCGAGATTCCCCACCAGTACTTC. This is translated as CATSRFEIPHQYF.